One sample yielded the 7 T cell receptor beta chains listed below, sequenced in a study of long-term antiretroviral therapy in people with HIV. This was the immunoSEQ v3.0 assay at survey level. Clones were sequenced by immunoSEQ multiplex PCR, and TCRdb holds only the in-frame ones, with some missing. The sample shows around 25,000 clones, 70% to 90% of them seen only once. The sample consisted of unsorted PBMCs, taken more than 4.3 years after starting antiretroviral therapy. These receptors all stem from a man aged 25 to 45 with HIV.

The rearrangement uses TRBV4-3 and TRBJ1-1, with 10 bases aligning to TRBD1. The germline CDR1 and CDR2 sequences are LGHNA and YSLEER. V lost 1 base to trimming and J lost 3 bases; unmatched junction nucleotides: 5. The CDR3 spans 16 residues. CDR3 sequence reads: CASSQGDRGPDTEAFF. CDR3 bases: TGCGCCAGCAGCCAAGGAGACAGGGGGCCAGACACTGAAGCTTTCTTT.

This sequence joins TRBV29-1 and TRBJ1-1; 8 bases map to TRBD1. CDR1 is SQVTM, CDR2 ANQGSEA, per germline. The CDR3 spans 13 residues. With 6 bases clipped from V and 3 bases from J, the junction kept 6 bases outside the gene matches. The DNA for the CDR3 is TGCAGCGTAGAGACAGGGGCGGACACTGAAGCTTTCTTT. Translating gives CSVETGADTEAFF.

This chain connects TRBV25-1 to TRBJ2-1; D is tentatively TRBD1 or TRBD2 (5 bases each). CDR1 MGHDK and CDR2 SYGVNS come from the germline V gene. The CDR3 loop spans 13 amino acids. Trimming cost V 6 bases and J 14 bases, with 20 bases left between them. CDR3 DNA: TGTGCCAGCAGCGATTTAGCGTTGTGGGGCGAGTTCTTC. Residues: CASSDLALWGEFF.

This chain connects TRBV7-6 to TRBJ1-4; the D is unclear. Trimming took 1 base from V and 0 from J, leaving 9 bases between them. Germline values: CDR1 SGHVS, CDR2 FNYEAQ. The CDR3 runs to 16 residues. CDR3 sequence reads: CASSLDATTTNEKLFF. The CDR3, as DNA: TGTGCCAGCAGCTTAGACGCAACCACAACTAATGAAAAACTGTTTTTT.

The genes are TRBV27 and TRBJ1-5, with D perhaps TRBD1 (5 bases). CDR3 length: 14 residues. Germline-derived CDR1 and CDR2 are MNHEY and SMNVEV (reference sequence). V lost 10 bases and J 2 bases, leaving 15 bases between the germline ends. CDR3 sequence reads: CATRDPWGNQPQHF. The CDR3 DNA follows: TGTGCCACCCGGGACCCCTGGGGCAATCAGCCCCAGCATTTT.

This clone has just a few counts. The chain has TRBV6-1 and TRBJ1-2, with D hard to call. Germline V gene sequence: CDR1 MNHNS, CDR2 SASEGT. V shed 4 bases and J shed 3 bases, with 9 bases lying between them. The CDR3 contains 13 residues. CDR3 in DNA: TGTGCCAGCAGTGTGTACAGCTACTATGGCTACACCTTC. This codes for CASSVYSYYGYTF.

This chain connects TRBV9 to TRBJ2-1; no firm D call. Germline V gene sequence: CDR1 SGDLS, CDR2 YYNGEE. This CDR3 contains 14 residues. Trimming left V 0 bases short and J 9 bases short, with 13 bases between. The CDR3 region has the DNA TGTGCCAGCAGCGTAGGTGGTGACGGAGCTGAGCAGTTCTTC. Translating it yields CASSVGGDGAEQFF. Complete variable domain (other parts from reference TRBV9 and TRBJ2-1): DSGVTQTPKHLITATGQRVTLRCSPRSGDLSVYWYQQSLDQGLQFLIQYYNGEERAKGNILERFSAQQFPDLHSELNLSSLELGDSALYFCASSVGGDGAEQFFGPGTRLTVL.